The rows below give T cell receptor beta chains drawn from one sample of a study of Graves' ophthalmopathy and Graves' hyperthyroidism. TCRdb re-called the multiplex PCR reads through MiXCR, storing one row per CDR3 protein. The sample includes about 740,000 distinct CDR3 sequences, approximately 40% of them seen just once. The sequenced sample consisted of peripheral blood. The origin of the receptors is an adult man with Graves' ophthalmopathy. The CDR3 runs from the conserved cysteine through the conserved F or W. Fields, in order: D gene, CDR3 length, J gene, V gene, clone size, CDR3 protein, CDR3 DNA. A D gene is named only where the DNA matches it firmly. Rows give clone size only sometimes, using once, few, many, or a class for an expanded clone.

NA	14	TRBJ2-6	TRBV19	NA	CACSPGAGANVLTF	TGTGCCTGTAGTCCGGGGGCTGGGGCCAACGTCCTGACTTTC
TRBD1	13	TRBJ2-7	TRBV2	NA	CAKAGTGDYEQYF	TGTGCCAAGGCAGGGACAGGGGATTACGAGCAGTACTTC
NA	18	TRBJ2-2	TRBV9	few	CASSTFRSASGNTGELFF	TGTGCCAGCAGCACATTTAGGTCAGCGTCAGGAAACACCGGGGAGCTGTTTTTT
NA	13	TRBJ2-2	TRBV4-2	NA	CASSQERGGWLFF	TGTGCCAGTAGCCAAGAGAGGGGGGGGTGGCTGTTTTTT
NA	15	TRBJ2-1	TRBV9	many	CASSVVPGTVHEQFF	TGTGCCAGCAGCGTAGTCCCAGGGACGGTTCACGAGCAGTTCTTC
TRBD1	15	TRBJ1-4	TRBV15	NA	CASTQGGQGSEKLFF	TGTGCCAGCACCCAGGGGGGACAGGGTAGCGAAAAACTGTTTTTT
NA	13	TRBJ1-1	TRBV12-5	few	CASGPASRIGAFF	TGTGCTAGTGGTCCCGCAAGCCGGATTGGAGCTTTCTTT
NA	11	TRBJ1-1	TRBV29-1	NA	CSLRVNTEAFF	TGCAGCTTACGGGTGAACACTGAAGCTTTCTTT
NA	15	TRBJ1-6	TRBV3-1	few	CAPSRTLRRNSPLHF	TGTGCCCCATCCCGTACCCTTCGGCGTAATTCACCCCTCCACTTT
NA	12	TRBJ1-2	TRBV29-1	once	CSVAEGDYGYTF	TGCAGCGTTGCCGAAGGGGACTATGGCTACACCTTC
TRBD2	14	TRBJ2-7	TRBV7-2	NA	CASSWSGNSYEQYF	TGTGCCAGCAGTTGGAGCGGGAACTCCTACGAGCAGTACTTC
NA	15	TRBJ1-6	TRBV10-2	NA	CASSETGVRDSPLHF	TGTGCCAGCAGTGAAACGGGGGTGCGGGATTCACCCCTCCACTTT
TRBD1	15	TRBJ1-2	TRBV7-2	NA	CASSLAGTGDYGYTF	TGTGCCAGCAGCTTAGCCGGGACAGGGGATTATGGCTACACCTTC
TRBD1	14	TRBJ1-2	TRBV19	few	CASSPLTGYYGYTF	TGTGCCAGTAGTCCCTTGACAGGGTACTATGGCTACACCTTC
NA	14	TRBJ2-5	TRBV29-1	many	CSVGTWGLQETQYF	TGCAGCGTGGGTACGTGGGGCCTGCAAGAGACCCAGTACTTC
NA	12	TRBJ1-1	TRBV29-1	NA	CSLAAGNTEAFF	TGCAGCTTGGCGGCAGGGAACACTGAAGCTTTCTTT
NA	16	TRBJ2-5	TRBV7-3	NA	CASSQETGLIQETQYF	TGCGCCAGCAGCCAAGAGACGGGACTTATCCAAGAGACCCAGTACTTC
NA	11	TRBJ1-1	TRBV19	few	CASSRALEAFF	TGTGCCAGTAGTAGGGCCCTTGAAGCTTTCTTT
NA	12	TRBJ1-1	TRBV7-9	many	CASSPGPGLSFF	TGTGCCAGCTCCCCGGGACCAGGGTTGTCTTTCTTT
NA	14	TRBJ2-7	TRBV12-3/TRBV12-4	few	CASSLGPGTFEQYF	TGTGCCAGCAGTTTAGGTCCAGGGACTTTCGAGCAGTACTTC
TRBD1	15	TRBJ2-7	TRBV2	NA	CASSYSGQGLDEQYF	TGTGCCAGCAGTTACTCCGGACAGGGGTTGGACGAGCAGTACTTC
NA	15	TRBJ2-1	TRBV10-1	few	CASSDTGSSYNEQFF	TGCGCCAGCAGTGATACGGGATCATCCTACAATGAGCAGTTCTTC
NA	14	TRBJ2-7	TRBV7-7	few	CASSPQILTYEQYF	TGTGCCAGCAGCCCCCAGATACTGACCTACGAGCAGTACTTC
NA	12	TRBJ2-7	TRBV29-1	many	CSVWADTGEQYF	TGCAGCGTTTGGGCAGATACGGGCGAGCAGTACTTC
NA	11	TRBJ1-2	TRBV6-5	many	CASSRGIGYTF	TGTGCCAGCAGCCGGGGGATTGGCTACACCTTC
NA	14	TRBJ1-6	TRBV14	few	CASSQGGAYSPLHF	TGTGCCAGCAGCCAAGGAGGTGCCTATTCACCCCTCCACTTT
NA	13	TRBJ2-7	TRBV12-3/TRBV12-4	NA	CASSPEPSCEQYF	TGTGCCAGCAGCCCGGAACCCTCCTGCGAGCAGTACTTC
TRBD1	14	TRBJ1-2	TRBV19	few	CASSIDRGLGGYTF	TGTGCCAGTAGCATAGACAGGGGGCTCGGCGGCTACACCTTC
NA	19	TRBJ1-1	TRBV10-3	many	CAISDGRAARVGMNTEAFF	TGTGCCATCAGTGATGGTAGGGCGGCTAGAGTCGGGATGAACACTGAAGCTTTCTTT
TRBD1	16	TRBJ1-2	TRBV6-6	NA	CASSSTGTGGGYGYTF	TGTGCCAGCAGTTCTACCGGGACAGGGGGCGGCTATGGCTACACCTTC
NA	13	TRBJ2-7	TRBV2	few	CASSLHPRSEQYF	TGTGCCAGCAGTTTGCACCCTCGTAGCGAGCAGTACTTC
NA	13	TRBJ1-6	TRBV7-9	NA	CASSLFLNSPLHF	TGTGCCAGCAGCTTATTTCTTAATTCACCCCTCCACTTT
NA	16	TRBJ2-5	TRBV7-2	NA	CASSLYDRGQQETQYF	TGTGCCAGCAGCTTATACGATCGTGGACAGCAAGAGACCCAGTACTTC
TRBD1	14	TRBJ1-4	TRBV10-3	once	CAISESGQAEKLFF	TGTGCCATCAGTGAGTCGGGACAGGCTGAAAAACTGTTTTTT
TRBD1	15	TRBJ1-5	TRBV12-3/TRBV12-4	few	CASSLVYRGDQPQHF	TGTGCCAGCAGTTTGGTTTACAGGGGGGATCAGCCCCAGCATTTT
NA	15	TRBJ2-2	TRBV10-3	many	CAISRGAVNTGELFF	TGTGCCATCAGCCGGGGGGCCGTGAACACCGGGGAGCTGTTTTTT
TRBD1	15	TRBJ1-1	TRBV5-4	few	CASRFGGQGAFEAFF	TGTGCCAGCAGGTTCGGAGGACAGGGGGCTTTTGAAGCTTTCTTT
NA	12	TRBJ1-2	TRBV29-1	NA	CSVGGPRLGYTF	TGCAGCGTTGGCGGACCTCGACTTGGCTACACCTTC
NA	14	TRBJ1-2	TRBV29-1	many	CSVEIRVRDYGYTF	TGCAGCGTTGAAATTAGGGTGCGGGACTATGGCTACACCTTC
NA	14	TRBJ2-2	TRBV14	many	CASSQHTATGELFF	TGTGCCAGCAGCCAGCACACCGCCACCGGGGAGCTGTTTTTT
NA	13	TRBJ1-2	TRBV29-1	NA	CSVPSGGAYGYTF	TGCAGCGTTCCAAGCGGGGGCGCCTATGGCTACACCTTC
NA	14	TRBJ1-5	TRBV20-1	NA	CSAPGTNFNQPQHF	TGCAGTGCGCCCGGGACAAACTTCAATCAGCCCCAGCATTTT
NA	17	TRBJ1-2	TRBV6-5	few	CASSEFRKAGGNYGYTF	TGTGCCAGCAGTGAATTCAGAAAGGCTGGGGGTAACTATGGCTACACCTTC
NA	13	TRBJ2-5	TRBV7-8	many	CASSSTQQETQYF	TGTGCCAGCAGCTCAACACAACAAGAGACCCAGTACTTC
NA	13	TRBJ2-2	TRBV10-3	few	CASGSVNTGELFF	TGTGCCTCGGGGAGCGTGAACACCGGGGAGCTGTTTTTT
TRBD1	15	TRBJ2-7	TRBV19	NA	CASRPGQASSYEQYF	TGTGCCAGTAGGCCAGGACAGGCCTCTTCCTACGAGCAGTACTTC